This is a list of T cell receptor beta chains from one sample in a study of blood T cell repertoires in COVID-19. The data were produced by immunoSEQ multiplex PCR, yet TCRdb's version contains in-frame clones alone and is incomplete. The sample holds over 100,000 clones; roughly 79% are singletons and the top ten take about 10%. The sequenced sample consisted of peripheral blood. Every receptor here comes from a human donor in a cohort sampled during active COVID-19. CDR3s include the opening cysteine and the closing phenylalanine or tryptophan. Fields, in order: V gene, J gene, CDR3 protein.

TRBV7-2,TRBJ2-3,CASSLLPQRPDTQYF
TRBV5-5,TRBJ1-3,CASSLSLPDTGRSGNTIYF
TRBV6-2/TRBV6-3,TRBJ2-7,CASSLILGLANEQYF
TRBV19,TRBJ1-1,CASSKTQGSTEAFF
TRBV28,TRBJ1-3,CASSREGSSGNTIYF
TRBV5-1,TRBJ2-3,CASSNTGTFSTDTQYF
TRBV28,TRBJ1-2,CASTTHPPHYTF
TRBV11-2,TRBJ2-2,CASSPTSTGELFF
TRBV30,TRBJ2-7,CAWSIGTGNDEQYF
TRBV4-3,TRBJ2-2,CASRPGLLGELFF
TRBV6-5,TRBJ2-5,CASSQGPQGETQYF
TRBV9,TRBJ2-1,CATRSGTPNHEQFF
TRBV29-1,TRBJ2-7,CSVGTHYEQYF
TRBV7-9,TRBJ2-1,CASSLGGLSPYNEQFF
TRBV5-6,TRBJ1-5,CASSSFLGRFSTQPQHF
TRBV6-5,TRBJ2-7,CASRHQGTWEQYF
TRBV27,TRBJ2-3,CASRLAGGPTDTQYF
TRBV7-2,TRBJ1-2,CASSLDSSNYGYTF
TRBV2,TRBJ1-1,CASSVYSLNTEAFF
TRBV27,TRBJ2-5,CASWGNWGETQYF
TRBV3-1/TRBV3-2,TRBJ2-3,CASSQWGGSSSSGTDTQYF
TRBV2,TRBJ1-3,CASGTGSGNTIYF
TRBV19,TRBJ1-2,CASSIEGTAVDGYTF
TRBV7-6,TRBJ2-6,CASSLDGTGGPGANVLTF
TRBV7-2,TRBJ2-7,CASSLSSYEQYF
TRBV28,TRBJ1-6,CASSFRDRVQSPLHF
TRBV6-5,TRBJ2-7,CASSRQGALYEQYF
TRBV7-8,TRBJ2-7,CASSLRQGAGRPEQYF
TRBV27,TRBJ2-7,CASSYAGTGRYEQYF
TRBV5-6,TRBJ2-7,CASSLVLAYEQYF
TRBV11-3,TRBJ1-1,CASSLARRVNTEAFF
TRBV15,TRBJ1-1,CATSREDRSTAFF
TRBV28,TRBJ2-6,CASTPGTGANVLTF
TRBV4-3,TRBJ2-3,CASSQGAGGTDTQYF
TRBV7-6,TRBJ1-1,CASSLREGPLTEAFF
TRBV6-5,TRBJ1-3,CASSYSGQISGNTIYF
TRBV7-9,TRBJ2-7,CASSPGGGNSYEQYF
TRBV19,TRBJ2-3,CASTAAGFTQYF
TRBV19,TRBJ1-2,CASSSETGNYGYTF
TRBV7-3,TRBJ1-2,CASSSSPEAGGIYGYTF
TRBV7-6,TRBJ2-5,CASSPPRGNNQETQYF